The TCR beta chain under discussion was sequenced for a study of control samples from healthy donors and cancer patients. The CDR3 sequence is 14 residues long. V dropped 6 bases and J dropped 0; count of bases not matched to a gene: 4. Germline CDR1 is LGHNA and CDR2 is YNFKEQ. This clone is deemed medium-sized. Here immunoSEQ multiplex PCR was the method, and the copy in TCRdb shows in-frame clones only, minus some. The table lists about 53,000 clones, around 90% of them singletons, with 11% to 15% in the top ten. Sequencing was carried out using PBMCs. The V gene is TRBV4-2, the J gene TRBJ2-5, with 7 positions matching TRBD1. The TCR comes from a man aged 55-75 years with head and neck cancer. In DNA form, the CDR3 reads TGTGCCAGCAGGGGCCAGGGGGACCAAGAGACCCAGTACTTC. It yields the protein CASRGQGDQETQYF.